Following are 14 T cell receptor beta chains from one sample sequenced in a study of blood T cell repertoires in COVID-19. Assay used: immunoSEQ multiplex PCR; TCRdb lists only in-frame clones, some missing. The sample holds over 150,000 clones, about 72% seen once. The sequenced sample was PBMCs or T cells enriched from blood (not recorded which). These receptors all come from a woman between 50 and 59 years old who had recovered from COVID-19.

Notes on this clone: Germline is not matched at one junction end, which may reflect a read error. The genes are TRBV30 and TRBJ2-2, with 9 bases fitting TRBD2. Germline V CDR1 and CDR2: GTSNPN, SVGIG (reference sequence). The CDR3 extends over 15 amino acids. The CDR3 region has the DNA TGCGGTTTAGCGGGAGTCCCCCGTAGTACCGGGGAGCTGTTTTTT. This codes for CGLAGVPRSTGELFF. Supplemented by reference TRBV30 and TRBJ2-2, the full variable domain reads SQTIHQWPATLVQPVGSPLSLECTVEGTSNPNLYWYRQAAGRGLQLLFYSVGIGQISSEVPQNLSASRPQDRQFILSSKKLLLSDSGFYLCGLAGVPRSTGELFFGEGSRLTVL.

This sequence joins TRBV5-1 and TRBJ2-1, with 8 positions matching TRBD2. Germline-derived CDR1 and CDR2 are SGHRS and YFSETQ. V lost 1 base and J lost 9; bases outside the gene matches: 9. The CDR3 has 15 residues. This chain's CDR3 is CASSLSTGGPGEQFF. CDR3 coding DNA: TGCGCCAGCAGCTTGTCTACGGGAGGGCCTGGTGAGCAGTTCTTC.

This chain uses TRBV7-9 with TRBJ1-1; TRBD1 is a possible D gene (5 bases). V was trimmed by 1 base and J by 8 bases, leaving 8 bases between them. This CDR3 region has 12 residues. Germline V gene data show CDR1 as SEHNR and CDR2 as FQNEAQ (reference sequence). The CDR3 reads CASSLEYREAFF. The CDR3 bases are TGTGCCAGCAGCTTAGAATACAGGGAAGCTTTCTTT.

The chain couples TRBV12-3 or TRBV12-4 to TRBJ2-7; possibly TRBD1 for D (5 bases). V lost 6 bases, J lost 5 bases, and 14 bases lay in between. The CDR3 spans 13 residues. The CDR3 loop reads CASSPRDYNEQYF. The CDR3 coding sequence is TGTGCCAGCAGCCCCAGGGATTACAACGAGCAGTACTTC.

The chain joins TRBV7-2 to TRBJ2-3; TRBD2 aligns across 8 bases. This CDR3 is 16 amino acids long. V lost 4 bases and J lost 5; bases outside the gene matches: 11. Looked up from germline, CDR1 is SGHTA and CDR2 is FQGNSA. CDR3 sequence: CASSSTSGVIGDTQYF. The CDR3 DNA is TGTGCCAGCAGCTCTACTAGCGGAGTGATAGGAGATACGCAGTATTTT.

The chain carries TRBV27 and TRBJ1-2; D call uncertain. Deletions cut 6 bases from V and 7 bases from J, with 12 bases between. This CDR3 comprises 12 residues. Germline CDR1 is MNHEY and CDR2 is SMNVEV (reference sequence). CDR3 DNA: TGTGCCAGCAGATTTCCTGGAGGTGGCTACACCTTC. This codes for CASRFPGGGYTF.

The rearrangement uses TRBV6-1 and TRBJ2-1; TRBD2 aligns across 9 bases. Germline CDR1 MNHNS, CDR2 SASEGT. CDR3 size: 17 residues. The V and J ends lost 1 base and 0 bases, in that order; junction bases with no gene match: 4. The CDR3 is CASSEDVSGSSYNEQFF. The DNA for the CDR3 is TGTGCCAGCAGTGAAGATGTTAGCGGGAGCTCCTACAATGAGCAGTTCTTC.

Concerning this clone itself: This sample includes further DNA sequences coding for the same CDR3. The gene calls are TRBV6-5 and TRBJ1-3, with 8 bases that match TRBD1. The CDR3 covers 14 residues. CDR1 and CDR2 from the germline V gene are MNHEY and SVGAGI. J lost 4 bases, V lost 5 bases, and 4 bases had no gene match. The CDR3 bases are TGTGCCAGCAGTCCCGGGACAGGAGGAAACACCATATATTTT. Protein product: CASSPGTGGNTIYF.

In DNA form, the CDR3 reads TGTGCCAGCAGTTACCACTCAGCGGGAGCCTACGAGCAGTACTTC. Translation gives CASSYHSAGAYEQYF. The genes are TRBV6-2 or TRBV6-3 and TRBJ2-7, with 8 bases aligning to TRBD2. The V segment lost 2 bases and the J segment 2 bases; nucleotides outside the gene matches: 5. The CDR3 is made up of 15 amino acids. Germline lookup yields CDR1 MNHEY and CDR2 SVGEGT.

This chain joins TRBV19 and TRBJ2-1, with D possibly being TRBD2 (5 bases). Trimming took 2 bases from V and 7 from J, leaving 18 bases between them. Germline assignment: CDR1 LNHDA and CDR2 SQIVND (reference sequence). This CDR3 is 16 amino acids long. The CDR3 protein is CASSITGAGGFNEQFF. The CDR3 coding sequence is TGTGCCAGTAGTATAACGGGTGCGGGCGGATTTAATGAGCAGTTCTTC.

CDR3 protein: CASSPWDRLNTIYF. The CDR3 DNA is TGTGCCAGCAGCCCCTGGGACAGGTTGAACACCATATATTTT. The chain has TRBV7-8 and TRBJ1-3, with TRBD1 matching over 8 bases. CDR3 length equals 14 residues. Trimming cost V 5 bases and J 7 bases; bases outside gene matches: 7. Looked up from germline, CDR1 is SGHVS and CDR2 is FQNEAQ.

This sequence joins TRBV7-6 and TRBJ2-2; 8 nucleotides match TRBD1. This CDR3 comprises 16 residues. Germline values: CDR1 SGHVS, CDR2 FNYEAQ. Trimming took 5 bases from V and 7 from J; bases not matched to a gene: 12. Written as DNA, the CDR3 is TGTGCCAGCAGCCCCCGCCAGGGGGCTGGTTACGGGGAGCTGTTTTTT. This gives the protein CASSPRQGAGYGELFF.

The CDR3: CASSYSASGLYEQYF. CDR3 nucleotides: TGTGCCAGCAGTTACTCGGCTAGCGGGTTATACGAGCAGTACTTC. The V gene is TRBV6-5, the J gene TRBJ2-7; 8 nucleotides agree with TRBD2. The CDR3 covers 15 residues. V lost 0 bases and J lost 4; bases outside the gene matches: 5. Germline V gene lookup returns CDR1 MNHEY and CDR2 SVGAGI.

The V gene is TRBV30, the J gene TRBJ2-2, with 10 bases that match TRBD2. Germline V CDR1 and CDR2: GTSNPN, SVGIG (reference sequence). The CDR3 has 16 amino acids. The ends lost 3 bases at V and 0 bases at J; junction bases unmatched: 4. The CDR3, as DNA: TGTGCCTGGAGCGGGCTAGCGGGAGCGAACACCGGGGAGCTGTTTTTT. It is translated as CAWSGLAGANTGELFF.